These T cell receptor beta chains were read from a single sample in a study of response to subunit inactivated influenza vaccine. From the RT-PCR reads, TCRdb called clonotypes with MiXCR, one entry per CDR3 protein. The table lists about 190,000 distinct CDR3 sequences, around an eighth of them singletons, with roughly 25% in the top ten. Source: CD8+ T cells sorted from PBMCs, taken roughly 5 days after vaccination. The source of these receptors is a man in his forties or fifties who received an inactivated influenza vaccine. CDR3s include the opening cysteine and the closing phenylalanine or tryptophan. A D gene is named only where the DNA matches it firmly. Only some rows state a clone size, as once, few, many or a class for expanded clones.

d_call,v_call,clone_size,j_call,cdr3_nt,cdr3_aa
-,TRBV10-3,few,TRBJ2-2,TGTGCCATCAGGGCTCTCGGGAAGGTGACCGGGGAGCTGTTTTTT,CAIRALGKVTGELFF
-,TRBV12-2,-,TRBJ1-5,TGTGCAAGTCGCTTAGACTTCCTAGGGGGCGGGCAGCCCCAGCATTTT,CASRLDFLGGGQPQHF
TRBD2,TRBV11-1,-,TRBJ2-1,TGTGCCAGCAGCCAGGGACGGATGGGACTAGCGGGAGCTGGTGAGCAGTTCTTC,CASSQGRMGLAGAGEQFF
TRBD2,TRBV2,few,TRBJ2-1,TGTGCCAGCAGTGGGGGACTAGCTGTCTACAATGAGCAGTTCTTC,CASSGGLAVYNEQFF
TRBD2,TRBV5-1,many,TRBJ2-1,TGCGCCAGCAGCTTGGTTACTAGCGGGGGGCTCTCCTACAATGAGCAGTTCTTC,CASSLVTSGGLSYNEQFF
TRBD1,TRBV5-1,many,TRBJ1-1,TGCGCCAGCAGCGCCGGGACAGGGAATATAAAACCTGAAGCTTTCTTT,CASSAGTGNIKPEAFF
-,TRBV4-2,few,TRBJ2-7,TGTGCCAGCAGCCAAGAGTTGACTAGTCTGAGCTCCTACGAGCAGTACTTC,CASSQELTSLSSYEQYF
TRBD1,TRBV15,few,TRBJ2-1,TGTGCCACCAGCAGTCACTATGACAGGGGCAATGAGCAGTTCTTC,CATSSHYDRGNEQFF
TRBD1,TRBV29-1,few,TRBJ1-2,TGCAGCGTAGCAGGGGGATATGGCTACACCTTC,CSVAGGYGYTF
TRBD1,TRBV7-9,-,TRBJ1-2,TGTGCCAGCAGCCACCCGGGCAGGGGGCACCCTAACTATGGCTACACCTTC,CASSHPGRGHPNYGYTF
TRBD1,TRBV24-1,few,TRBJ2-2,TGTGCCACCAGTGATTTGCGGCAGGGGGCAACCGGGGAGCTGTTTTTT,CATSDLRQGATGELFF
-,TRBV24-1,-,TRBJ2-4,TGTGCCACCAGTGATTTATTGTCCAGGTCCCCCAAAAACATTCAGTACTTC,CATSDLLSRSPKNIQYF
-,TRBV11-1,-,TRBJ1-1,TGTGCCAGCAGACCACCACCGAGGGGTGCAGGGGATATGAACACTGAAGCTTTCTTT,CASRPPPRGAGDMNTEAFF
-,TRBV6-6,-,TRBJ2-1,TGTGCCAGCAGTGGTGCTGCTGAGCAGTTCTTC,CASSGAAEQFF
TRBD2,TRBV9,-,TRBJ2-3,TGTGCCAGCAGCGTAGCCGGGAGGTGGAGCACAGATACGCAGTATTTT,CASSVAGRWSTDTQYF
-,TRBV27,-,TRBJ2-5,TGTGCCAGCAGTTTTGTAGCAGACCAAGAGACCCAGTACTTC,CASSFVADQETQYF
-,TRBV12-3/TRBV12-4,-,TRBJ2-7,TGTGCCAGCAGTCTCAACCCGGGCCCTATCTCCTACGAGCAGTACTTC,CASSLNPGPISYEQYF
TRBD2,TRBV12-3/TRBV12-4,few,TRBJ2-7,TGTGCCAGCAGTCCCCGACTAGCGGGATTATTCCACGAGCAGTACTTC,CASSPRLAGLFHEQYF
TRBD1,TRBV7-9,-,TRBJ2-2,TGTGCCAGCAGCCCCTACCGGGACAGGGAGAACACCGGGGAGCTGTTTTTT,CASSPYRDRENTGELFF
-,TRBV25-1,many,TRBJ2-7,TGTGCCAGCAGCCGGGGCTCGACCTACGAGCAGTACTTC,CASSRGSTYEQYF
-,TRBV28,-,TRBJ2-3,TGTGCCAGCAGTCGCCGCGGAAGGAAGGATACGCAGTATTTT,CASSRRGRKDTQYF
-,TRBV10-3,-,TRBJ1-1,TGTGCCATCAGTGGGACCTTTGAAGCTTTCTTT,CAISGTFEAFF
TRBD2,TRBV4-3,-,TRBJ2-1,TGCGCCAGCAGCCAAGACACCCCAACGGGAGGGTACAATGAGCAGTTCTTC,CASSQDTPTGGYNEQFF
TRBD2,TRBV5-6,few,TRBJ2-7,TGTGCCAGCAGCTTGCGGCTAGCGGGACCCTACGAGCAGTACTTC,CASSLRLAGPYEQYF
TRBD2,TRBV3-1,-,TRBJ2-1,TGTGCCAGCAGCCACGCGGGAGAGAGACTGGGGAATGAGCAGTTCTTC,CASSHAGERLGNEQFF
-,TRBV6-2/TRBV6-3,few,TRBJ1-1,TGTGCCAGCTATGGGTTGAGGGAGGGCGACACTGAAGCTTTCTTT,CASYGLREGDTEAFF
TRBD2,TRBV7-6,many,TRBJ2-5,TGTGCCAGCAGCTTAAGCGGGGGGGCCGCGGAGACCCAGTACTTC,CASSLSGGAAETQYF
-,TRBV28,few,TRBJ2-2,TGTGCCAGCAGCCCGGACACCATAAGGGGGGAGCTGTTTTTT,CASSPDTIRGELFF
TRBD2,TRBV4-1,many,TRBJ2-2,TGCGCCAGCAGCCAGGTTGGGGGGGAAACCGGGGAGCTGTTTTTT,CASSQVGGETGELFF
-,TRBV6-1,many,TRBJ2-2,TGTGCCAGCAGTGAAACAAAACACGCGAACACCGGGGAGCTGTTTTTT,CASSETKHANTGELFF
TRBD2,TRBV7-3,few,TRBJ2-3,TGTGCCAGCAGCTCCCCCCGAAGCGGGAGGGCCATGGATACGCAGTATTTT,CASSSPRSGRAMDTQYF
-,TRBV7-2,-,TRBJ1-6,TGTGCCAGCAGCTTAGTAGACTATAATTCACCCCTCCACTTT,CASSLVDYNSPLHF
-,TRBV5-5,-,TRBJ1-2,TGTGCCAGCAGCAGGGGGGCGGATGGCTACACCTTC,CASSRGADGYTF
-,TRBV12-3/TRBV12-4,many,TRBJ2-7,TGTGCCAGCAGTTATGGGCTTACCTACGAGCAGTACTTC,CASSYGLTYEQYF
-,TRBV12-3/TRBV12-4,-,TRBJ2-7,TGTGCCAGCAGTTTAGGGGTTAGATACGAGCAGTACTTC,CASSLGVRYEQYF
TRBD2,TRBV16,-,TRBJ2-1,TGTGCCAGCAGCCAGGGACTAAACAATGAGCAGTTCTTC,CASSQGLNNEQFF
-,TRBV29-1,-,TRBJ1-3,TGCAGCGCCAAAGAGGGGTCCGGTGGAAACACCATATATTTT,CSAKEGSGGNTIYF
-,TRBV12-3/TRBV12-4,few,TRBJ2-2,TGTGCCAGCAGTTTGACAGTGGCCACCGGGGAGCTGTTTTTT,CASSLTVATGELFF
-,TRBV7-9,few,TRBJ2-1,TGTGCCAGCAGCGAAAAGAGGCTCAACCCGGGGAATGAGCAGTTCTTC,CASSEKRLNPGNEQFF
TRBD2,TRBV4-3,-,TRBJ2-7,TGCGCCAGCAGCCAAGATCCAATAGCGGGGCGGTACGAGCAGTACTTC,CASSQDPIAGRYEQYF
TRBD2,TRBV19,few,TRBJ2-7,TGTGCCAGTAGTATGGGAGGGTACTCCTACGAGCAGTACTTC,CASSMGGYSYEQYF
TRBD1,TRBV11-3,-,TRBJ2-5,TGTGCCAGCAGCTATACAGGGGACCAAGAGACCCAGTACTTC,CASSYTGDQETQYF
TRBD1,TRBV28,-,TRBJ1-1,TGTGCCAGCAGAAAGGGACAGGGGATTAACACTGAAGCTTTCTTT,CASRKGQGINTEAFF
-,TRBV20-1,few,TRBJ2-2,TGCAGTGCTAAAAGCGGGAACACCGGGGAGCTGTTTTTT,CSAKSGNTGELFF
TRBD2,TRBV7-9,-,TRBJ2-5,TGTGCCAGCAGCGTTTTTACGGGGGGTTTTCAAGAGACCCAGTACTTC,CASSVFTGGFQETQYF
TRBD2,TRBV10-1,few,TRBJ2-7,TGCGCCAGCAGTGAGGCTAGCGGGGGGCCCGTCGTGTACGAGCAGTACTTC,CASSEASGGPVVYEQYF
-,TRBV5-6,few,TRBJ1-2,TGTGCCAGCAGCGACGGACAGCCTAACTATGGCTACACCTTC,CASSDGQPNYGYTF
-,TRBV7-6,-,TRBJ1-2,TGTGCCAGCAGCCGAACCTCCCAGTCTGGCTACACCTTC,CASSRTSQSGYTF
TRBD1,TRBV5-1,many,TRBJ1-2,TGCGCCAGCAGCGAAGGACAGGGGTATTATGGCTACACCTTC,CASSEGQGYYGYTF
-,TRBV7-8,few,TRBJ2-5,TGTGCCAGCAGCTTATTCTACCGGGCGGGAGAGACCCAGTACTTC,CASSLFYRAGETQYF
-,TRBV6-5,many,TRBJ2-7,TGTGCCAGCAGTTATCTACAGGAAGCCTACGAGCAGTACTTC,CASSYLQEAYEQYF
-,TRBV5-6,few,TRBJ2-2,TGTGCCAGCAGCTTGGTACACTCGAACACCGGGGAGCTGTTTTTT,CASSLVHSNTGELFF
TRBD1,TRBV4-2,few,TRBJ2-5,TGTGCCAGCAGCGCAACAGGGGGCGCGGGGGAGACCCAGTACTTC,CASSATGGAGETQYF